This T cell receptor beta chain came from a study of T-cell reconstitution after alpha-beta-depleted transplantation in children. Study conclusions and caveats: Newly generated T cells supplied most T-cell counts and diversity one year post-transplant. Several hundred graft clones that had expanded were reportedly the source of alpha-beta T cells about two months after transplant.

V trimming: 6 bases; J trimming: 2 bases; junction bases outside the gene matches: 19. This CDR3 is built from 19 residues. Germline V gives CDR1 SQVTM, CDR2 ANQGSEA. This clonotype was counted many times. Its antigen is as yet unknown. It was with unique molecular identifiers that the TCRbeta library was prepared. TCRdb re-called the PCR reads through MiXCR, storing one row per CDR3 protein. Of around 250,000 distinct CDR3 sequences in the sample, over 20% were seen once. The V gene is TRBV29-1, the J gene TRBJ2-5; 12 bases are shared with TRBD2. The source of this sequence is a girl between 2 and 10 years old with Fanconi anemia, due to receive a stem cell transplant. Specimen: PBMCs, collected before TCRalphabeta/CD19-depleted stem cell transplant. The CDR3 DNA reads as TGCAGCGTCAATCGACTAGCGGGAGTTTGGGGAAGAGGGCAAGAGACCCAGTACTTC. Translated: CSVNRLAGVWGRGQETQYF.